The source of this TCR beta chain is a study of blood T cell repertoires in COVID-19. The overall study: Samples taken during acute and convalescent COVID-19 were collected in the United States, Italy and Spain. PBMCs, B-cell-depleted T cells, or T cells were the source of the cDNA or gDNA that made up the material.

The data were produced by immunoSEQ multiplex PCR, yet TCRdb's version contains in-frame clones alone and is incomplete. In the table there are roughly 250,000 clones, 70% to 90% of which are singletons. The CDR3 loop spans 14 amino acids. V gave up 4 bases and J gave up 5 bases; unmatched junction bases: 3. Germline-derived CDR1 and CDR2 are MRHNA and SNTAGT. The receptor comes from a middle-aged man with acute or convalescent COVID-19. The chain has TRBV6-4 and TRBJ2-2, with 8 bases aligning to TRBD1. What was sequenced was peripheral blood. CDR3 sequence reads: CASSADRETGELFF. In DNA form, the CDR3 reads TGTGCCAGCAGTGCGGACAGGGAAACCGGGGAGCTGTTTTTT.